Listed below are T cell receptor beta chains from one sample, sequenced in a study of T-cell reconstitution after alpha-beta-depleted transplantation in children. TCRdb analysed the PCR reads with MiXCR anew, one entry per CDR3 protein. The profile shows approximately 290,000 distinct CDR3 sequences, about 9.9% of them singletons. The source material was peripheral blood, sampled 180 days after TCRalphabeta/CD19-depleted stem cell transplant. These receptors originate from a male patient between 2 and 9 years old who had a stem cell transplant for chronic granulomatous disease, so the T cells may come from the graft donor. CDR3s include the opening cysteine and the closing phenylalanine or tryptophan. A D gene is named only where the DNA matches it firmly. Part of the rows lack a size; the others show once, few, many or a class for expanded clones.

j_call clone_size v_call d_call cdr3_aa cdr3_nt
TRBJ2-2 many TRBV9 TRBD2 CASSALAVTGELFF TGTGCCAGCAGCGCTCTAGCGGTCACCGGGGAGCTGTTTTTT
TRBJ2-7 many TRBV3-1 NA CASSHFSYEQYF TGTGCCAGCAGCCACTTCTCCTACGAGCAGTACTTC
TRBJ2-1 many TRBV5-1 NA CASSLAGVGGGLPNEQFF TGCGCCAGCAGCTTGGCCGGGGTCGGCGGGGGCCTCCCAAATGAGCAGTTCTTC
TRBJ2-1 many TRBV4-1 NA CASSPLGNYNEQFF TGCGCCAGCAGCCCCTTGGGAAACTACAATGAGCAGTTCTTC
TRBJ2-4 many TRBV6-1 NA CASRSNQGIHTKNIQYF TGTGCCAGCAGATCGAACCAGGGTATTCATACCAAAAACATTCAGTACTTC
TRBJ2-7 many TRBV2 NA CASSPRETSSEQYF TGTGCCAGCAGCCCTAGAGAGACTAGTTCCGAGCAGTACTTC
TRBJ2-1 many TRBV24-1 NA CATSDPSRIGNNEQFF TGTGCCACCAGTGACCCCTCTAGGATAGGAAACAATGAGCAGTTCTTC
TRBJ2-7 many TRBV29-1 NA CSVGGTGEQYF TGCAGCGTTGGGGGGACGGGGGAGCAGTACTTC
TRBJ2-7 many TRBV27 NA CASSWAADYEQYF TGTGCCAGCAGTTGGGCGGCGGACTACGAGCAGTACTTC
TRBJ2-2 many TRBV7-6 TRBD2 CASSFLWQTGGGPNTGELFF TGTGCCAGCAGCTTCCTTTGGCAGACCGGGGGGGGCCCGAACACCGGGGAGCTGTTTTTT
TRBJ2-7 many TRBV20-1 NA CSAREVGDAGEQYF TGCAGTGCTAGAGAAGTCGGAGACGCGGGCGAGCAGTACTTC
TRBJ2-7 many TRBV27 NA CASSPVGPSYEQYF TGTGCCAGCAGTCCAGTCGGACCTTCCTACGAGCAGTACTTC
TRBJ2-2 few TRBV19 NA CASTELPGYTGELFF TGTGCCAGTACTGAACTACCGGGGTACACCGGGGAGCTGTTTTTT
TRBJ2-2 NA TRBV18 NA CASSPGVSTVELFF TGTGCCAGCTCACCAGGCGTGAGCACCGTGGAGCTGTTTTTT
TRBJ2-2 NA TRBV5-4 TRBD1 CASSLALDRGRGELFF TGTGCCAGCAGCTTGGCCTTGGACAGGGGGCGCGGGGAGCTGTTTTTT
TRBJ2-2 NA TRBV5-1 NA CASSLKPVDTGELFF TGCGCCAGCAGCTTGAAGCCAGTTGACACCGGGGAGCTGTTTTTT
TRBJ2-1 many TRBV7-9 TRBD2 CASSLARGAISYNEQFF TGTGCCAGCAGCTTAGCGCGGGGGGCTATCTCCTACAATGAGCAGTTCTTC
TRBJ2-7 many TRBV7-2 NA CASSITRTYEQYF TGTGCCAGCAGCATAACTAGAACCTACGAGCAGTACTTC
TRBJ2-1 many TRBV27 TRBD2 CASSPSLKRERLHNEQFF TGTGCCAGCAGTCCCTCGCTAAAGCGGGAGCGCCTTCACAATGAGCAGTTCTTC
TRBJ2-7 NA TRBV4-3 TRBD1 CASSQDAHSDRAYEQYF TGCGCCAGCAGCCAAGATGCCCACAGTGACAGGGCCTACGAGCAGTACTTC
TRBJ2-1 many TRBV7-9 TRBD1 CASSLTGVNEQFF TGTGCCAGCAGCTTGACAGGGGTTAATGAGCAGTTCTTC
TRBJ2-5 many TRBV4-2 NA CASSQDGSTQETQYF TGTGCCAGCAGCCAAGATGGCAGTACCCAAGAGACCCAGTACTTC
TRBJ2-3 many TRBV15 TRBD1 CATSRDRGRNTQYF TGTGCCACCAGCCGGGACAGGGGCAGGAATACGCAGTATTTT
TRBJ2-5 many TRBV7-9 TRBD2 CASSQGLAGAQETQYF TGTGCCAGCAGCCAGGGACTAGCGGGAGCCCAAGAGACCCAGTACTTC